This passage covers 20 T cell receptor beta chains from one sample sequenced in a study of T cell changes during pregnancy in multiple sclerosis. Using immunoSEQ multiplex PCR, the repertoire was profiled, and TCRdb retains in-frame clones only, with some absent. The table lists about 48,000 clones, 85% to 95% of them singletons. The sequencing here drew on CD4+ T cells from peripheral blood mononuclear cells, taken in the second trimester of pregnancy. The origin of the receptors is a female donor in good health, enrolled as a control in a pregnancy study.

In nucleotides, the CDR3 is TGTGCCAGCAGCTCTTACCCGGGACTAGCGGGTGAGCAGTTCTTC. It encodes CASSSYPGLAGEQFF. The chain recombines TRBV7-2 with TRBJ2-1; 12 bases are shared with TRBD2. From germline, CDR1 is SGHTA and CDR2 FQGNSA. The ends lost 4 bases at V and 9 bases at J; junction bases unmatched: 7. This CDR3 has 15 amino acids.

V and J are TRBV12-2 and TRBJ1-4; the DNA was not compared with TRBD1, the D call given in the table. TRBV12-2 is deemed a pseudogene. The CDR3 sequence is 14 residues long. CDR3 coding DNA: TGTGCAAGTCGCTCGGGACAGGGGAATGAAAAACTGTTTTTT. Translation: CASRSGQGNEKLFF.

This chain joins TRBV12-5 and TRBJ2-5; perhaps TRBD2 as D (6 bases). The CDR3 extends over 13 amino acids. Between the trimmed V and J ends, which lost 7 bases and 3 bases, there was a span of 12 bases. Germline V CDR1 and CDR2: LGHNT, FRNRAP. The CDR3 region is CASAYGGEETQYF. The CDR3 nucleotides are TGTGCTAGTGCCTATGGAGGGGAAGAGACCCAGTACTTC.

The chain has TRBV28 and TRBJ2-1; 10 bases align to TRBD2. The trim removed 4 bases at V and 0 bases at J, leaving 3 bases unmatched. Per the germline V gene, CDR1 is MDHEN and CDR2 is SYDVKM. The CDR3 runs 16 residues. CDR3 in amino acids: CASSSASGSSYNEQFF. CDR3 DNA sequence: TGTGCCAGCAGTTCAGCTAGCGGGAGCTCCTACAATGAGCAGTTCTTC.

DNA of the CDR3: TGTGCCATCAGGGGAGACAGGGTGGGCACTGAAGCTTTCTTT. This sequence encodes CAIRGDRVGTEAFF. The chain joins TRBV10-3 to TRBJ1-1; the match to TRBD1 covers 7 bases. Germline lookup yields CDR1 ENHRY and CDR2 SYGVKD. The length of the CDR3 is 14 residues. After removal of 6 bases from V and 4 bases from J, the junction contained 8 bases not matched to a gene.

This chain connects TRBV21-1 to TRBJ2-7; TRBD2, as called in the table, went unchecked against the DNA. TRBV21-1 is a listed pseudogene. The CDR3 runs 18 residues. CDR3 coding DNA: TGTGCCAGCAGCAAACCAACCGACTTAGCGGGAGACAGCTACGAGCAGTACTTC. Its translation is CASSKPTDLAGDSYEQYF.

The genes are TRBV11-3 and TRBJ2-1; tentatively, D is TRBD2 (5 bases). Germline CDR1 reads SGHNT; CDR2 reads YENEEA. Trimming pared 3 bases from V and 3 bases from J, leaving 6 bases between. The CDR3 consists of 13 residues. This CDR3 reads CASSLRDYNEQFF. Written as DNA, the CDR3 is TGTGCCAGCAGCTTGAGGGACTACAATGAGCAGTTCTTC. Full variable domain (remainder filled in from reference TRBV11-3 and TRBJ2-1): EAGVVQSPRYKIIEKKQPVAFWCNPISGHNTLYWYLQNLGQGPELLIRYENEEAVDDSQLPKDRFSAERLKGVDSTLKIQPAELGDSAVYLCASSLRDYNEQFFGPGTRLTVL.

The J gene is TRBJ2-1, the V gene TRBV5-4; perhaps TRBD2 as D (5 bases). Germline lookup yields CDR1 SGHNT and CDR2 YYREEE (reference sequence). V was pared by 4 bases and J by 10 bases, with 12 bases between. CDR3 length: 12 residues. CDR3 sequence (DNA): TGTGCCAGCAGCCAATGGACTGGCGAGCAGTTCTTC. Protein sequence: CASSQWTGEQFF.

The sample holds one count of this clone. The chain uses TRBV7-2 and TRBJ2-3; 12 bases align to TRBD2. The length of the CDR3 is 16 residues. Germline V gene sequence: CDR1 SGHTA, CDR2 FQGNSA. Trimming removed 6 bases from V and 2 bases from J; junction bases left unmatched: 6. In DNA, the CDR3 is TGTGCCAGCAGGCTAACTAGCGGGGGGCTCACAGATACGCAGTATTTT. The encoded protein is CASRLTSGGLTDTQYF.

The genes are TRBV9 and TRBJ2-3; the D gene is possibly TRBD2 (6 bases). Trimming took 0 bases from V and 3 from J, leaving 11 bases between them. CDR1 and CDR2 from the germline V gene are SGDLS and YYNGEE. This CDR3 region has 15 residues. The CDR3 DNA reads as TGTGCCAGCAGCGTAGAAGGGACTGGGACAGATACGCAGTATTTT. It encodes CASSVEGTGTDTQYF.

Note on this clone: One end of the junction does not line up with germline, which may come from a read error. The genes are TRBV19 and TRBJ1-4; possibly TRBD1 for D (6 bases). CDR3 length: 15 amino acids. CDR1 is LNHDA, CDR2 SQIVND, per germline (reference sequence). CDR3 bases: TGTGCCAGTAGTGGAGAAAACGGACAGAATGAAAAGCTGTTTTTT. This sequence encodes CASSGENGQNEKLFF.

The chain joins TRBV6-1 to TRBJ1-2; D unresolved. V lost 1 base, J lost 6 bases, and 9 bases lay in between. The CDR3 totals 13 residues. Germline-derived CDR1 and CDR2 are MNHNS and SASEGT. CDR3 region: CASSEGGSHGYTF. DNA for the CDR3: TGTGCCAGCAGTGAAGGAGGGAGCCATGGCTACACCTTC.

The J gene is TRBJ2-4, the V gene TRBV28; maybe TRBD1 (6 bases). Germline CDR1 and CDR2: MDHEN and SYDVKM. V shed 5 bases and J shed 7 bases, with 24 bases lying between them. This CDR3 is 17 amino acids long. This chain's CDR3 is CASSEPLGTPGGNIQYF. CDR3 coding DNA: TGTGCCAGCAGTGAGCCGTTAGGGACACCCGGTGGGAACATTCAGTACTTC.

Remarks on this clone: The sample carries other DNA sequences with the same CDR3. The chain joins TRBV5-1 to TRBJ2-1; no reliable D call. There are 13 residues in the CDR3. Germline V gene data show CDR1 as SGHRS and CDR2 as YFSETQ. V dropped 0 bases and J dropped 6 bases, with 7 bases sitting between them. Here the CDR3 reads CASSLAVLNEQFF. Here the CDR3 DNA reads TGCGCCAGCAGCTTGGCAGTCCTCAATGAGCAGTTCTTC.

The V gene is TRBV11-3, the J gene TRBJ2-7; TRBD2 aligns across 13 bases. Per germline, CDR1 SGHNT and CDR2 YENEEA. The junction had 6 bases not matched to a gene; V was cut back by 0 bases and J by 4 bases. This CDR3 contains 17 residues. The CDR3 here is CASSLDSPGLAGYEQYF. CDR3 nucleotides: TGTGCCAGCAGCTTAGACTCCCCGGGACTAGCGGGATACGAGCAGTACTTC.

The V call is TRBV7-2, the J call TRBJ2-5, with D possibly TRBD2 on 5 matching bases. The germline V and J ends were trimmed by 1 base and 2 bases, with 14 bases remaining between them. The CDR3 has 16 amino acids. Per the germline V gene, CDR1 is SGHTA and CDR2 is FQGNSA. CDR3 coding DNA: TGTGCCAGCAGCTTAGGGGTCGGGGTCGGTCAAGAGACCCAGTACTTC. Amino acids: CASSLGVGVGQETQYF.

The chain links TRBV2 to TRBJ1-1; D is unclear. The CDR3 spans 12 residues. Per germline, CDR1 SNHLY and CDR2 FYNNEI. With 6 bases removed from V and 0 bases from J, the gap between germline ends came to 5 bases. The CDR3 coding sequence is TGTGCCAGCAGATCCTTGAACACTGAAGCTTTCTTT. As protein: CASRSLNTEAFF. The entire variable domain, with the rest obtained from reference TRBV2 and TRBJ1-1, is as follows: EPEVTQTPSHQVTQMGQEVILRCVPISNHLYFYWYRQILGQKVEFLVSFYNNEISEKSEIFDDQFSVERPDGSNFTLKIRSTKLEDSAMYFCASRSLNTEAFFGQGTRLTVV.

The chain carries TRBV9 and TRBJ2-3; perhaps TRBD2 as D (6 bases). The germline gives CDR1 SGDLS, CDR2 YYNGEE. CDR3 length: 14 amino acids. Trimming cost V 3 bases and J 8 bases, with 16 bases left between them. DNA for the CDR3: TGTGCCAGCAGCGCGGGACTGGATGTAGGTACGCAGTATTTT. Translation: CASSAGLDVGTQYF.

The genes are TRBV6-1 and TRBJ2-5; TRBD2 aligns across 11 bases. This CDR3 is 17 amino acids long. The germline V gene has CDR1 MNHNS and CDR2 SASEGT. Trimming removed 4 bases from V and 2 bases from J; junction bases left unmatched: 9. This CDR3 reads CASSVIAGGPGQETQYF. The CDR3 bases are TGTGCCAGCAGTGTAATAGCGGGGGGGCCGGGGCAAGAGACCCAGTACTTC.

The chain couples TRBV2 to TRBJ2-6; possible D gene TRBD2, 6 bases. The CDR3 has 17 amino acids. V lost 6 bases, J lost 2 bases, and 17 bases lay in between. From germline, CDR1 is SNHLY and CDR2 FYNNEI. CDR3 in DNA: TGTGCCAGCAGGATGGCAGGAGGGAGTCCTGGGGCCAACGTCCTGACTTTC. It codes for CASRMAGGSPGANVLTF.